What follows are 20 T cell receptor beta chains derived from one specimen sequenced in a study of blood T cell repertoires in COVID-19. Profiling relied on immunoSEQ multiplex PCR, and the TCRdb table lists in-frame clones only, not all of them. The repertoire includes fewer than 200,000 clones, about 80% of them detected once, and roughly 8.3% sits in the top ten. The specimen sequenced was peripheral blood. These receptors were obtained from a man in his 60s with acute or convalescent COVID-19.

This clone has only one observation. The chain uses TRBV7-3 and TRBJ2-3; 8 bases agree with TRBD2. Germline V gene sequence: CDR1 SGHTA, CDR2 FQGTGA. The V and J ends lost 5 bases and 2 bases, in that order; junction bases with no gene match: 9. The CDR3 runs 16 residues. The CDR3 is CASSDYSGAPTDTQYF. The CDR3 coding sequence is TGTGCCAGCAGCGATTATAGCGGGGCACCCACAGATACGCAGTATTTT. The complete variable domain, with remaining parts taken from reference TRBV7-3 and TRBJ2-3, reads GAGVSQTPSNKVTEKGKYVELRCDPISGHTALYWYRQSLGQGPEFLIYFQGTGAADDSGLPNDRFFAVRPEGSVSTLKIQRTERGDSAVYLCASSDYSGAPTDTQYFGPGTRLTVL.

This clone was seen a few times. The V and J genes are TRBV19 and TRBJ1-5, with D possibly being TRBD1 (5 bases). V dropped 5 bases and J dropped 3 bases, with 8 bases sitting between them. Germline V gene lookup returns CDR1 LNHDA and CDR2 SQIVND (reference sequence). This CDR3 is built from 13 residues. The CDR3 nucleotides read TGTGCCAGTAGTCAGGGCTCCAATCAGCCCCAGCATTTT. It translates to CASSQGSNQPQHF. The full variable domain, its missing parts supplied by reference TRBV19 and TRBJ1-5, is DGGITQSPKYLFRKEGQNVTLSCEQNLNHDAMYWYRQDPGQGLRLIYYSQIVNDFQKGDIAEGYSVSREKKESFPLTVTSAQKNPTAFYLCASSQGSNQPQHFGDGTRLSIL.

The genes are TRBV19 and TRBJ2-2; D ambiguous. In germline, CDR1 is LNHDA, CDR2 SQIVND (reference sequence). CDR3 length equals 15 residues. V was pared by 3 bases and J by 0 bases, with 8 bases between. The CDR3 sequence is CASSIEPTNTGELFF. Here the CDR3 DNA reads TGTGCCAGTAGTATTGAGCCGACGAACACCGGGGAGCTGTTTTTT.

This clone was detected once. This chain connects TRBV18 to TRBJ1-1; D remains unclear. The V end lost 1 base, the J end lost 3 bases, and 15 bases lay between the germline ends. The CDR3 contains 16 residues. Germline CDR1 reads KGHSH; CDR2 reads LQKENI. Here the CDR3 DNA reads TGTGCCAGCTCACCACTAGAAAGTAGTATGGACACTGAAGCTTTCTTT. This codes for CASSPLESSMDTEAFF.

This clone has more than one count but fewer than ten. This sequence joins TRBV29-1 and TRBJ2-1; 13 nucleotides line up with TRBD2. Germline assignment: CDR1 SQVTM and CDR2 ANQGSEA. The trim removed 7 bases at V and 9 bases at J, leaving 9 bases unmatched. CDR3 size: 14 residues. CDR3 region: CSAETSGGFIEQFF. The CDR3 DNA sequence: TGCAGCGCTGAGACTAGCGGGGGGTTTATTGAGCAGTTCTTC.

The chain uses TRBV4-1 and TRBJ2-2, with D perhaps TRBD2 (5 bases). The V end lost 0 bases, the J end lost 5 bases, and 13 bases lay between the germline ends. CDR3 size: 16 residues. The germline CDR1 and CDR2 sequences are MGHRA and YSYEKL. This CDR3 is CASSQEMRVPTGELFF. For the CDR3, the DNA is TGCGCCAGCAGCCAAGAGATGCGGGTCCCGACCGGGGAGCTGTTTTTT.

The chain is built from TRBV19 and TRBJ1-5; weak D call: TRBD1 (5 bases). CDR1 LNHDA and CDR2 SQIVND come from the germline V gene (reference sequence). The CDR3 sequence is 15 residues long. V was pared by 1 base and J by 3 bases, with 10 bases between. CDR3 bases: TGTGCCAGTAGTATAGCGGGGGTTACCAATCAGCCCCAGCATTTT. It codes for CASSIAGVTNQPQHF.

This clone was recorded a few times. The genes are TRBV3-1 (or the pseudogene TRBV3-2) and TRBJ2-7, with a tentative D call TRBD1 (5 bases). This CDR3 region has 14 residues. Germline V gives CDR1 LGHDT, CDR2 YNNKEL (reference sequence). Between the trimmed V and J ends, which lost 1 base and 3 bases, there was a span of 10 bases. CDR3 protein: CASSQVSGHYEQYF. The CDR3 coding sequence is TGTGCCAGCAGCCAAGTCTCAGGGCACTACGAGCAGTACTTC.

The chain employs TRBV14 and TRBJ2-2, with D perhaps TRBD1 (6 bases). The CDR3 sequence is 17 residues long. V was pared by 6 bases and J by 5 bases, with 22 bases between. CDR1 and CDR2 from the germline V gene are SGHDN and FVKESK. The chain's CDR3 is CASSSRDKSSGTGELFF. The CDR3 coding sequence is TGTGCCAGCAGTTCACGGGACAAGTCTTCGGGAACCGGGGAGCTGTTTTTT.

The chain recombines TRBV6-5 with TRBJ1-4; the match to TRBD1 covers 11 bases. The CDR3 totals 14 residues. Germline trimming cut 8 bases from V and 8 bases from J; bases unmatched to any gene: 7. The V gene's germline CDR1 is MNHEY and CDR2 SVGAGI. CDR3 loop: CASRRTGGIEKLFF. As DNA, the CDR3 is TGTGCCAGCCGCCGGACAGGGGGCATAGAAAAACTGTTTTTT.

This clone was detected only once. This chain links TRBV6-5 with TRBJ2-6; 7 nucleotides align to TRBD1. The germline gives CDR1 MNHEY, CDR2 SVGAGI. The CDR3 length is 14 residues. J gave up 4 bases and V 6 bases, and 3 bases lay outside the gene matches. This chain's CDR3 is CASRTGYGANVLTF. Written as DNA, the CDR3 is TGTGCCAGCAGGACAGGGTACGGGGCCAACGTCCTGACTTTC.

The CDR3 nucleotides read TGTGCCAGCAGCTTGGGCGGGGCGCGAGATACGCAGTATTTT. Translation: CASSLGGARDTQYF. This chain uses TRBV5-6 with TRBJ2-3, with a possible D match to TRBD2 (6 bases). The germline gives CDR1 SGHDT, CDR2 YYEEEE. CDR3 length equals 14 residues. Trimming removed 0 bases at V and 5 bases at J, with 10 bases between.

This clone was recorded a few times. The chain joins TRBV4-1 to TRBJ1-1; tentative D call: TRBD1 (5 bases). V gave up 0 bases and J gave up 4 bases, with 12 bases separating them. The CDR3 spans 15 residues. Looked up from germline, CDR1 is MGHRA and CDR2 is YSYEKL. The CDR3 bases are TGCGCCAGCAGCCAAGATGGGGGGGTGCTCACTGAAGCTTTCTTT. Amino acids: CASSQDGGVLTEAFF.

The chain couples TRBV6-5 to TRBJ1-5; D may be TRBD1 (6 bases). Per germline, CDR1 MNHEY and CDR2 SVGAGI. Deletions cut 0 bases from V and 7 bases from J, with 10 bases between. This CDR3 comprises 14 residues. As DNA, the CDR3 is TGTGCCAGCAGTTACTCGCCGGGGGGCCAGCCCCAGCATTTT. It translates to CASSYSPGGQPQHF.

The rearrangement links TRBV5-1 to TRBJ1-1; 7 nucleotides align to TRBD1. The V gene end was trimmed by 2 bases and the J gene end by 4 bases; junction bases not matched to a gene: 2. This CDR3 spans 13 amino acids. Germline values: CDR1 SGHRS, CDR2 YFSETQ. The CDR3 bases are TGCGCCAGCAGCTTCAGGGGGAGCACTGAAGCTTTCTTT. As protein: CASSFRGSTEAFF.

This clone was counted a few times. The chain has TRBV5-1 and TRBJ1-1, with 7 bases fitting TRBD1. The CDR3 contains 15 residues. Germline CDR1 reads SGHRS; CDR2 reads YFSETQ. Trimming took 0 bases from V and 1 from J; bases not matched to a gene: 3. CDR3 region: CASSLGGQPNTEAFF. CDR3 in DNA: TGCGCCAGCAGCTTGGGGGGACAGCCGAACACTGAAGCTTTCTTT. The entire variable domain, with the rest obtained from reference TRBV5-1 and TRBJ1-1, is as follows: KAGVTQTPRYLIKTRGQQVTLSCSPISGHRSVSWYQQTPGQGLQFLFEYFSETQRNKGNFPGRFSGRQFSNSRSEMNVSTLELGDSALYLCASSLGGQPNTEAFFGQGTRLTVV.

This chain links TRBV20-1 with TRBJ2-4; D is possibly TRBD1 (6 bases). V dropped 3 bases and J dropped 2 bases, with 17 bases sitting between them. The CDR3 is 16 amino acids. The germline V gene encodes CDR1 DFQATT and CDR2 SNEGSKA (reference sequence). The CDR3 region is CSASKQGSNSKNIQYF. The CDR3 DNA follows: TGCAGTGCTAGTAAACAGGGCTCCAATTCCAAAAACATTCAGTACTTC.

The chain recombines TRBV6-1 with TRBJ2-5; D might be TRBD1 (7 bases). The germline V and J ends were trimmed by 2 bases and 2 bases, with 15 bases remaining between them. Germline CDR1 is MNHNS and CDR2 is SASEGT. The CDR3 extends over 16 amino acids. The CDR3 DNA follows: TGTGCCAGCAGTGAAATGCGGGACAGCTATCAAGAGACCCAGTACTTC. This translates into CASSEMRDSYQETQYF.

The chain links TRBV10-3 to TRBJ1-2, with 9 bases matching TRBD1. V shed 0 bases and J 3 bases; nucleotides not matched to a gene: 11. This CDR3 has 18 residues. Germline CDR1 and CDR2: ENHRY and SYGVKD. The CDR3 protein is CAISESSYRDRVDYGYTF. For the CDR3, the DNA is TGTGCCATCAGTGAGTCGAGTTACCGGGACAGGGTAGACTATGGCTACACCTTC.

The rearrangement joins TRBV3-1 (or the pseudogene TRBV3-2) to TRBJ2-5; 15 positions agree with TRBD2. This CDR3 spans 17 amino acids. Trimming removed 1 base from V and 5 bases from J; junction bases left unmatched: 5. From germline, CDR1 is LGHDT and CDR2 YNNKEL (reference sequence). The DNA for the CDR3 is TGTGCCAGCAGCCAAGGCGGACTAGCGGGGGGGCACGAGACCCAGTACTTC. Translated, it gives CASSQGGLAGGHETQYF.